The entry below gives a single T cell receptor beta chain sequence along with its context. The clone's antigen remains unknown. No base qualities exist here, and no much larger clone lies one base off it. This sample is drawn from a study of cytomegalovirus exposure and HLA in healthy donors (dated by TCRdb to about 2017). A note on the overall study: An earlier analysis of fewer than 750 of the donors reported 276 Gb of sequence data and roughly 120 million unique TCR beta sequences obtained from approximately 180 million T cells. Along with the roughly 700-subject first cohort, a separate validation cohort of roughly 110 different subjects was used. The study aimed to test whether signatures of past pathogen exposure could be identified by cataloging public T cell receptors. A later genetic analysis used genome-wide SNP genotypes for about three fifths of the 666 donors, treating that subset as a discovery cohort. An earlier analysis of approximately 500 of the donors applied high-throughput TCR beta sequencing to assess whether each TCR beta V gene segment acted as functional or pseudogenic. About 280 gigabases of sequencing data and 70 million to 100 million unique TCR sequences made up an early release that covered roughly 670 HLA-typed donors. In the later analysis, no new phenotypic data were used to find candidate immune exposures; instead, reliance was placed on TCR beta sequences and their occurrence across donors. Across around 400 genotyped donors of the cohort, an average of approximately 220,000 unique TCR beta nucleotide sequences per donor were sequenced, and roughly 18% of those sequences were non-productive. The T cell repertoires of some 670 subjects were profiled by immunosequencing and related to cytomegalovirus serostatus. Donor age, sex, ethnicity and CMV serostatus were collected together with the repertoire data. A handful of DR-DQ haplotypes were treated as single units for association and clustering because of strong linkage in the cohort. HLA typing covered class I and class II loci at four-digit resolution. Among the approximately 420 genotyped donors, about 83% belonged to the genetic ancestry cluster associated with self-reported Caucasian donors. High-throughput TCR immunosequencing, statistical association of individual TCRs with disease status, and machine learning were combined to predict cytomegalovirus infection status. To study patterns of TCR occurrence, a later analysis re-analyzed previously published TCR beta repertoires from several hundred donors and added high-resolution HLA genotyping. All discovery cohort repertoires had been generated on a single sequencing platform. Typing coverage varied by locus: roughly 629-640 donors for A, B, C, DRB1 and DQB1; more than 500 for DQA1; about 590 for DPA1; approximately 450 for DPB1. The study at large found these results: Compared with the roughly 710-donor mean, donors in an Asian-associated ancestry cluster had fewer N-insertions in productive TCRs, according to a later genetic analysis. Because counts were too low, some 17 rarely observed V segments, including chromosome 9 orphons, were excluded from the earlier analysis of 587 of the donors. Specific HLA alleles were associated with about 17,000 TCR beta sequences at a false discovery rate of 0.05 in a later analysis. In vitro tests confirmed that three of the cytomegalovirus-associated TCR beta chains recognize cytomegalovirus antigens. Linkage disequilibrium might explain the correlated functional status among segregating V segments, but an unknown experimental factor could not be ruled out. V-gene and J-gene trimming of TCR beta chains was associated with a missense DCLRE1C variant in a later genetic analysis, and the association was replicated in an independent cohort. A cluster of highly shared sequence variants was judged likely to represent a technical artifact of the sequencing pipeline. When HLA alleles, especially DR and DQ, strongly co-occurred, TCR associations were difficult to assign to individual alleles. The classifier was reported to diagnose cytomegalovirus status with high specificity and sensitivity in both the original and validation cohorts. In the study, approximately 150 TCR beta chains were listed as associated with cytomegalovirus. In a later analysis, most CMV-associated TCR beta chains were found to appear HLA-restricted, with HLA associations seemingly driven largely by CMV exposure. In a later analysis, HLA-associated TCR beta chains were found to be more clonally expanded and to have lower generation probabilities than equally common non-associated chains. In an earlier analysis of around 600 of the donors, most TCR beta V segments appeared in productive rearrangements about 87% or about 30% of the time, broadly matching IMGT annotations. Because some donors lacked HLA typing at each locus, the association tests relied only on the typed subset. The 87-base-pair reads could not distinguish some IMGT-functional V segments, including TRBV6-2 and TRBV6-3, so those segments were excluded. According to a later analysis, TCR association rates differed among HLA loci, with DRB1 alleles showing the most associated TCRs and HLA-C alleles showing the fewest. A further reported finding was that TCR beta sequences accurately predicted the HLA-A and HLA-B alleles for most subjects in the first cohort. Most TCR sequences were seen in very few donors, while some public TCRs were found in many individuals. The only immune exposure information available for the cohort was CMV serostatus. The authors suggested that the approach could potentially be generalized to other disease states and immunological phenotypes. Several of the top co-occurrence clusters appeared to be linked to parvovirus B19, influenza, CMV and Epstein-Barr virus, according to a later analysis. Roughly uniform sequencing depth across donors was assumed in presence/absence analyses, although this assumption may not hold. Only TCR beta chains were sequenced in this cohort, and the absence of alpha or paired-chain data limited detectable features.

Library prep was done by the immunoSEQ multiplex PCR assay. For the multiplex PCR, a mixture combining 60 forward primers for TCR Vbeta segments and 13 reverse primers for TCR Jbeta segments was used. Amplification of the CDR3 region of rearranged TCR beta genes was performed with a multiplex PCR assay on genomic DNA. The Illumina HiSeq System was used to sequence the amplified TCR beta libraries as 87-base-pair reads. The published analysis was carried out like this. In a later analysis, tens of millions of unique TCR beta chains were counted across the 500 to 700 repertoires, and approximately 9.9 million of these chains were shared by at least two donors. A nearest-neighbor algorithm error-corrected the raw reads and collapsed the reads into unique sequences, merging closely related sequences to remove PCR and sequencing errors. Alignment of CDR3 sequences to IMGT reference sequences was used to assign V, D and J gene segments. Each retained sequence needed at least a six-nucleotide match to both a V gene segment and a J gene segment. A rearrangement counted as productive if the CDR3 had no stop codons and remained in frame with V and J, and every other rearrangement counted as non-productive. CDR3 was defined by IMGT convention, running from the second conserved V-encoded cysteine to the conserved J-encoded phenylalanine. Sequences without an unambiguous match to a single V gene segment were excluded from the earlier analysis of 450 to 650 of the donors. In an earlier analysis of approximately 500 of the donors, a V segment was called functional when productive rearrangements were above 56.7%, and segregating when the standard deviation between donors exceeded 5%. A statistical classification framework was built for diagnosing cytomegalovirus status from the catalog of TCR beta chain sequences. A later analysis assigned V and J genes by comparing TCR nucleotide sequences with IMGT/GENE-DB human TR gene sequences. A later analysis assigned CDR3 sequences and most-parsimonious VDJ recombination scenarios with the TCRdist pipeline. A later analysis defined each TCR beta chain by its CDR3 amino acid sequence plus V-gene family, and excluded reads lacking a unique V-gene family. A later analysis removed 600 or so highly shared, low-generation-probability nucleotide sequences to deal with suspected cross-contamination and a sequencing artifact. In a later analysis, a clonal expansion index was calculated for each public chain from normalized within-repertoire ranks of inferred template counts. A later analysis computed generation probabilities with a VDJ recombination model fitted to out-of-frame rearrangements, and checked the results against IGoR. A later analysis scored TCR-TCR, TCR-HLA and TCR-CMV co-occurrence with hypergeometric tests, applying a repertoire-size bias correction to TCR pairs. To estimate false discovery rates, a later analysis permuted the HLA or CMV assignments 20 times. A later analysis grouped co-occurring TCRs with DBSCAN, adding TCRdist sequence similarity when clustering within HLA-allele-positive subsets. Repertoires with fewer than 30,000 or more than 120,000 public chains were left out of co-occurrence clustering, as were a few repertoires with anomalous nucleotide sharing. TCRdb's version of the immuneACCESS table is confined to in-frame rearrangements and falls short of the full clone set. An unresolved V gene accounts for under half of the shortfall where checked; the remainder is of unknown origin. The DNA was the basis for D and trimming; V, J and clone size are from that table. In this sample the table shows 160,000 or so clones, 79% of which occur a single time. The leading ten clones occupy approximately 0.7% of the sample.

The cohort was made up of hundreds of healthy bone marrow donors. Cohort members were all nominally healthy when sampled, although unrecorded immune exposures were likely present. The donor was CMV seronegative and belonged to the group of 350 to 400 seronegative cohort members. A peripheral blood sample was provided by each donor, and peripheral blood mononuclear cells were used for TCR beta sequencing. The Qiagen DNeasy Blood Extraction Kit was used to extract genomic DNA from the blood cell samples. Germline trimming: 2 bases from V, 5 bases from J; junction bases outside gene matches: 1. Reading the germline V gene (reference sequence) gives CDR1 PRHDT and CDR2 FYEKMQ. From cysteine to phenylalanine, the CDR3 is 13 amino acids long. The retained sequence is limited to the CDR3, 39 bases, with the frame set at the first base.

This clonotype originated in a woman in her thirties or forties in good health and CMV-seronegative. The V and J genes are TRBV13 and TRBJ2-3, with 7 bases aligning to TRBD2. Sequenced input: PBMCs. CDR3 protein: CASSLWGGDTQYF. DNA sequence: TGTGCCAGCAGCTTATGGGGGGGAGATACGCAGTATTTT.